This TCR beta chain was found in a study of spatial heterogeneity in lung cancer. Looking at the study overall: Unique TCR and UMI combinations averaged more than ten appearances each in raw reads.

A few counts support this clonotype. TCRdb itself ran the 5' RACE reads through MiXCR, one entry per CDR3 protein. The table shows a few thousand distinct CDR3 sequences, with around 2.7% occurring only once. Germline CDR1 ENHRY, CDR2 SYGVKD. Trimming shortened V by 3 bases and J by 7 bases, and 6 bases separated the two germline ends. This CDR3 contains 11 residues. Time point given: sample taken at primary tumor resection. The sequencing here drew on normal lung tissue next to the tumor, taken at surgery. The origin of this receptor is a male donor with early-stage non-small cell lung cancer. The chain links TRBV10-3 to TRBJ1-2, with D unclear. The CDR3 loop reads CAISDVGGYTF. The CDR3 DNA reads as TGTGCCATCAGTGATGTGGGTGGCTACACCTTC.